One and the same sample provided the 14 T cell receptor beta chains below, sequenced in a study of early T cells in non-severe SARS-CoV-2 infection (dated by TCRdb to the early 2020s). Library preparation employed 5' RACE. The sequencer was a NextSeq 500. The raw public data were reprocessed by TCRdb itself: fastp quality trimming at Q25, MiXCR clonotype calling, in-frame beta chains only. CDR3 protein duplicates are merged, each entry listing the most common genes and DNA. The sample contains more than 85,000 distinct CDR3 sequences, 10% to 15% of them found a single time. Together, the top ten hold approximately 4% of the sample. The sample was whole blood, taken at baseline. Receptors were obtained from an adult who was a healthcare worker with PCR-confirmed SARS-CoV-2 infection or an uninfected control (not recorded which).

V usage is TRBV18 and J usage is TRBJ1-6, with 7 bases aligning to TRBD1. J gave up 10 bases and V 3 bases, and 6 bases lay outside the gene matches. The CDR3 length is 14 residues. Germline CDR1 KGHSH, CDR2 LQKENI. The CDR3 protein is CASSPGQRPSPLHF. DNA of the CDR3: TGTGCCAGCTCACCGGGACAGCGACCATCACCCCTCCACTTT.

The chain uses TRBV29-1 and TRBJ1-4; 7 bases agree with TRBD1. Trimming at V came to 6 bases and at J to 7 bases, leaving 5 bases not matched to a gene. CDR3 length equals 12 residues. Germline V gives CDR1 SQVTM, CDR2 ANQGSEA. The CDR3 region has the DNA TGCAGCGTCCGGGACAGCCTTGAAAAACTGTTTTTT. Its translation is CSVRDSLEKLFF.

The chain uses TRBV20-1 and TRBJ2-7; 7 bases map to TRBD1. Germline CDR1 is DFQATT and CDR2 is SNEGSKA (reference sequence). The CDR3 covers 13 residues. The V gene end was trimmed by 5 bases and the J gene end by 6 bases; junction bases not matched to a gene: 10. The CDR3 DNA reads as TGCAGTGCTTCCCAGACAGGGACCCCCGAGCAGTACTTC. As protein: CSASQTGTPEQYF.

This clonotype was detected only a few times. V and J are TRBV5-1 and TRBJ2-7; 9 nucleotides agree with TRBD1. The CDR3 covers 14 residues. CDR1 and CDR2 (germline): SGHRS, YFSETQ. The junction had 5 bases not matched to a gene; V was cut back by 4 bases and J by 3 bases. The CDR3 nucleotides read TGCGCCAGCAGCATCGGACAGGGGCTCTACGAGCAGTACTTC. This encodes CASSIGQGLYEQYF.

This clonotype was counted only a few times. J is TRBJ1-6 and V is TRBV27, with 9 nucleotides matching TRBD1. The junction had 7 bases not matched to a gene; V was cut back by 6 bases and J by 7 bases. The CDR3 is 15 residues long. The germline V gene has CDR1 MNHEY and CDR2 SMNVEV (reference sequence). CDR3 protein: CASRGTGQRNSPLHF. The CDR3 bases are TGTGCCAGCAGGGGGACAGGGCAGCGGAATTCACCCCTCCACTTT.

This clonotype has ten or more counts. The CDR3 is CASSLDVAGSYNEQFF. The CDR3 bases are TGTGCCAGCAGCTTAGATGTAGCGGGATCCTACAATGAGCAGTTCTTC. V is TRBV7-3 and J is TRBJ2-1, with 8 bases lining up with TRBD2. V was clipped by 2 bases and J by 1 base; unmatched bases: 4. This CDR3 comprises 16 residues. Germline V gene data show CDR1 as SGHTA and CDR2 as FQGTGA.

This clonotype has ten or more counts. The rearrangement joins TRBV20-1 to TRBJ1-4; possibly TRBD1 for D (6 bases). This CDR3 comprises 12 residues. Per germline, CDR1 DFQATT and CDR2 SNEGSKA (reference sequence). Deletions cut 7 bases from V and 8 bases from J, with 14 bases between. The CDR3 protein is CSGSQGDEKLFF. Written as DNA, the CDR3 is TGCAGTGGGTCACAGGGCGACGAAAAACTGTTTTTT.

This clonotype was seen at least ten times. CDR3 residues: CASSSRTETDLTSTDTQYF. CDR3 in DNA: TGTGCCAGCAGCTCCAGAACAGAGACAGATTTAACTAGCACAGATACGCAGTATTTT. The chain joins TRBV7-2 to TRBJ2-3; D is possibly TRBD1 (5 bases). CDR1 is SGHTA, CDR2 FQGNSA, per germline. The germline V and J ends were trimmed by 4 bases and 0 bases, with 23 bases remaining between them. The CDR3 is 19 residues long.

This clonotype was observed many times. In DNA form, the CDR3 reads TGTGCCACCAGTGATCTTAATAGCGGGAGGGAATACAATGAGCAGTTCTTC. Translation gives CATSDLNSGREYNEQFF. This rearrangement joins TRBV24-1 to TRBJ2-1; 11 bases are shared with TRBD2. The CDR3 has 17 amino acids. The V and J ends lost 3 bases and 4 bases, in that order; junction bases with no gene match: 7. Per the germline V gene, CDR1 is KGHDR and CDR2 is SFDVKD.

This clonotype was seen only a few times. The chain has TRBV30 and TRBJ1-5; 8 bases fit TRBD1. V lost 5 bases and J lost 0; bases outside the gene matches: 6. The CDR3 runs 15 residues. CDR1 is GTSNPN, CDR2 SVGIG, per germline (reference sequence). The CDR3 protein is CAWDRGDFSNQPQHF. The CDR3 DNA reads as TGTGCCTGGGACAGGGGCGATTTTAGCAATCAGCCCCAGCATTTT.

The V gene is TRBV28, the J gene TRBJ2-7; 14 bases align to TRBD2. This CDR3 contains 16 residues. Germline CDR1 is MDHEN and CDR2 is SYDVKM. The J segment lost 4 bases and the V segment lost 6 bases, leaving 8 bases of the junction unmatched. CDR3 sequence (DNA): TGTGCCAGCAGCCTGGGACTAGCGGGAGTGAGTTACGAGCAGTACTTC. Protein sequence: CASSLGLAGVSYEQYF. Drawing the rest from reference TRBV28 and TRBJ2-7, the complete variable domain is DVKVTQSSRYLVKRTGEKVFLECVQDMDHENMFWYRQDPGLGLRLIYFSYDVKMKEKGDIPEGYSVSREKKERFSLILESASTNQTSMYLCASSLGLAGVSYEQYFGPGTRLTVT.

CDR3 protein: CASSYKGSTEAFF. The CDR3, as DNA: TGTGCCAGCAGTTACAAGGGGAGCACTGAAGCTTTCTTT. This chain links TRBV6-5 with TRBJ1-1, with a possible D match to TRBD1 (5 bases). CDR1 is MNHEY, CDR2 SVGAGI, per germline. This CDR3 region has 13 residues. Trimming took off 2 bases at V and 4 bases at J, with 8 bases between the two ends.

The rearrangement uses TRBV7-8 and TRBJ1-1; the D gene is possibly TRBD1 (5 bases). This CDR3 has 16 amino acids. CDR1 is SGHVS and CDR2 is FQNEAQ in the germline V gene. The V and J ends lost 5 bases and 1 base respectively, with 17 bases between them. CDR3 sequence (DNA): TGTGCCAGCAGCACACAGGAAAGCAGTGGGAACACTGAAGCTTTCTTT. It translates to CASSTQESSGNTEAFF.

This clonotype was observed a few times. The rearrangement joins TRBV28 to TRBJ2-7; a possible D gene is TRBD1 (5 bases). The V gene lost 5 bases and the J gene lost 4 bases, with 12 bases spanning the gap. Germline CDR1 reads MDHEN; CDR2 reads SYDVKM. There are 13 residues in the CDR3. CDR3 nucleotides: TGTGCCAGCAGTACCTTCAGGGATTACGAGCAGTACTTC. This codes for CASSTFRDYEQYF.